Following are 3 T cell receptor beta chains from one sample sequenced in a study of PD-1 blockade in classical Hodgkin lymphoma (dated by TCRdb to 2020 to 2021). The time point label here, explained by the study, means: cycle 1 day 1 (C1D1), immediately before nivolumab initiation. All trial patients had relapsed after autologous stem cell transplantation, with cohorts A, B and C differing in prior brentuximab vedotin exposure. A Miltenyi CD4+ T cell isolation kit was used for magnetic negative selection to purify CD4+ T cells from thawed PBMCs. Libraries were prepared through the immunoSEQ multiplex PCR assay. TCRdb provides this immuneACCESS table in a form limited to in-frame rearrangements. Some clones are lacking; in checked studies, under half of them reflect an unresolved V gene, and why the rest are absent is not known. The sample data list about 8,500 clones, and 80% to 85% of these were observed just once. The ten top clones hold about 12% of the sample.

The input for sequencing was CD4+ T cells from blood, taken at baseline. These receptors were obtained from a human donor with classical Hodgkin lymphoma.

The chain has TRBV9 and TRBJ2-7; 15 nucleotides match TRBD2. This CDR3 is 17 amino acids long. V was pared by 4 bases and J by 1 base, with 6 bases of the junction left unmatched. The V gene's germline CDR1 is SGDLS and CDR2 YYNGEE. CDR3 in DNA: TGTGCCAGCAGCAAAGGACTAGCGGGGGGGAGATCCTACGAGCAGTACTTC. Translated: CASSKGLAGGRSYEQYF.

CDR3 in amino acids: CASSELGTYEQYF. The CDR3 bases are TGTGCCAGCAGTGAACTGGGGACCTACGAGCAGTACTTC. The gene calls are TRBV6-1 and TRBJ2-7; D uncertain. The germline gives CDR1 MNHNS, CDR2 SASEGT. CDR3 length: 13 amino acids. V lost 2 bases, J lost 2 bases, and 7 bases lay in between.

This chain links TRBV7-9 with TRBJ2-2; TRBD2 aligns across 8 bases. Germline V CDR1 and CDR2: SEHNR, FQNEAQ (reference sequence). V was clipped by 5 bases and J by 2 bases; unmatched bases: 7. There are 16 residues in the CDR3. The CDR3 protein is CASSQQAGVNTGELFF. CDR3 coding DNA: TGTGCCAGCAGCCAGCAAGCGGGAGTTAACACCGGGGAGCTGTTTTTT. Complete variable domain (other parts from reference TRBV7-9 and TRBJ2-2): DTGVSQNPRHKITKRGQNVTFRCDPISEHNRLYWYRQTLGQGPEFLTYFQNEAQLEKSRLLSDRFSAERPKGSFSTLEIQRTEQGDSAMYLCASSQQAGVNTGELFFGEGSRLTVL.